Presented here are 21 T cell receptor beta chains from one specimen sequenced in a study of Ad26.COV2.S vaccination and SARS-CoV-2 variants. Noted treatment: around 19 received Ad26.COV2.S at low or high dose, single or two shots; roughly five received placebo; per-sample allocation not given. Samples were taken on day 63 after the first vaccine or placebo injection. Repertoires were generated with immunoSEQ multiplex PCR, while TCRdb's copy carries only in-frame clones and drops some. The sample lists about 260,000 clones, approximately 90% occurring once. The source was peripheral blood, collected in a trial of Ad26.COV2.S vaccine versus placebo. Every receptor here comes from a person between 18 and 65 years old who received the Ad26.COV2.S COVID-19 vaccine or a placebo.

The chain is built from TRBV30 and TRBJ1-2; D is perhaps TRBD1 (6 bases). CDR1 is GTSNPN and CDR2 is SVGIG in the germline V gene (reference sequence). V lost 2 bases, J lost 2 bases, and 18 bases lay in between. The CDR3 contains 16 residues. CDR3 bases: TGTGCCTGGAGTACGGGGGGGGGCGGAAGAAACTATGGCTACACCTTC. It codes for CAWSTGGGGRNYGYTF.

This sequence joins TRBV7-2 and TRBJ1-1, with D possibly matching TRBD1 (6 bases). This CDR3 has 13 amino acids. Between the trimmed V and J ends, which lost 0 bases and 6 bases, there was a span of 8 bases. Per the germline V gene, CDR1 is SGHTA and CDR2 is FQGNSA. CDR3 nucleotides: TGTGCCAGCAGCTTAGCGCAGGGGCCTGAAGCTTTCTTT. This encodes CASSLAQGPEAFF. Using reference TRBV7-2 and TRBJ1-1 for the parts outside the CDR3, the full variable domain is GAGVSQSPSNKVTEKGKDVELRCDPISGHTALYWYRQSLGQGLEFLIYFQGNSAPDKSGLPSDRFSAERTGGSVSTLTIQRTQQEDSAVYLCASSLAQGPEAFFGQGTRLTVV.

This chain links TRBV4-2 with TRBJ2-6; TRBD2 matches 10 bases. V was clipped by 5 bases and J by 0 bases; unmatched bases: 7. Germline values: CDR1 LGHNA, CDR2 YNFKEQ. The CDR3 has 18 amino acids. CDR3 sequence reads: CASSDRTSGYSGANVLTF. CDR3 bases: TGTGCCAGCAGCGATCGGACTAGCGGTTACTCTGGGGCCAACGTCCTGACTTTC.

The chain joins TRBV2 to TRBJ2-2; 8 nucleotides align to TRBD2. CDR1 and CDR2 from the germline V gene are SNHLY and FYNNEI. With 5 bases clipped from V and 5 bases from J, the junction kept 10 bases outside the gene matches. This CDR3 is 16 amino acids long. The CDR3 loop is CASSLAGPLSTGELFF. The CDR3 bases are TGTGCCAGCAGTTTAGCGGGACCCTTAAGTACCGGGGAGCTGTTTTTT.

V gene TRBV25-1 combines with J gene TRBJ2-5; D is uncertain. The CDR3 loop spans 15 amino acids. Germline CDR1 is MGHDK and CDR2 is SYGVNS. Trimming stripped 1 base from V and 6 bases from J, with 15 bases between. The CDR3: CASSESFGNVQTQYF. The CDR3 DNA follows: TGTGCCAGCAGTGAATCCTTCGGAAATGTCCAGACCCAGTACTTC.

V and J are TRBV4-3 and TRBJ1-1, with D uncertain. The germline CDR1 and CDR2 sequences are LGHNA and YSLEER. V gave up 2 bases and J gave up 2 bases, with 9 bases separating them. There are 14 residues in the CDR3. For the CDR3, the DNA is TGCGCCAGCAGCCAAACCGGGCTTAACACTGAAGCTTTCTTT. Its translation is CASSQTGLNTEAFF.

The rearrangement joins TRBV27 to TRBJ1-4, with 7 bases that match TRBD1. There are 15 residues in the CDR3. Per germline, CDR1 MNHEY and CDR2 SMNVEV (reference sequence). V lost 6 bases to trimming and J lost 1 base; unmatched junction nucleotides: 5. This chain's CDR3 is CASRGTAETNEKLFF. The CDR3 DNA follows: TGTGCCAGCAGAGGGACAGCCGAAACTAATGAAAAACTGTTTTTT. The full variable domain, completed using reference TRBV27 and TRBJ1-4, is EAQVTQNPRYLITVTGKKLTVTCSQNMNHEYMSWYRQDPGLGLRQIYYSMNVEVTDKGDVPEGYKVSRKEKRNFPLILESPSPNQTSLYFCASRGTAETNEKLFFGSGTQLSVL.

The CDR3 reads CASSSRTGRASHSPLHF. CDR3 in DNA: TGTGCCAGCAGCTCCCGGACAGGGAGGGCTAGTCATTCACCCCTCCACTTT. This rearrangement joins TRBV3-1 (or the pseudogene TRBV3-2) to TRBJ1-6, with 8 bases lining up with TRBD1. This CDR3 comprises 17 residues. Germline-derived CDR1 and CDR2 are LGHDT and YNNKEL (reference sequence). V trimming: 5 bases; J trimming: 8 bases; junction bases outside the gene matches: 14.

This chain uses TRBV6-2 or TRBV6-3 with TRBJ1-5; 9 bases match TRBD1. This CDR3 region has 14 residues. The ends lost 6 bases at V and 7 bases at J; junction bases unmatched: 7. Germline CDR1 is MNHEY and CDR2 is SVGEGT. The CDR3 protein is CASSTGTGIQPQHF. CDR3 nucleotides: TGTGCCAGCAGCACCGGGACAGGGATACAGCCCCAGCATTTT.

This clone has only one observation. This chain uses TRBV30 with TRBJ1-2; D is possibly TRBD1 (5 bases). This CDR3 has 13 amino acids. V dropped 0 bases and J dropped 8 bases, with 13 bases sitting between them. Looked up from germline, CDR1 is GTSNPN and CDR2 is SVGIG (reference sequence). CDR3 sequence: CAWSVGGARGYTF. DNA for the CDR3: TGTGCCTGGAGTGTGGGGGGTGCACGGGGCTACACCTTC.

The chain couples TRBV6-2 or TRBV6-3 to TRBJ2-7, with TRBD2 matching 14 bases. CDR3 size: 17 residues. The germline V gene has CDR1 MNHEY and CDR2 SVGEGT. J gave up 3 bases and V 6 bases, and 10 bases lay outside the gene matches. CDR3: CASSRLGTSGSHYEQYV. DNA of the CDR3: TGTGCCAGCAGCAGGCTCGGGACTAGCGGGAGTCACTACGAGCAGTACGTC.

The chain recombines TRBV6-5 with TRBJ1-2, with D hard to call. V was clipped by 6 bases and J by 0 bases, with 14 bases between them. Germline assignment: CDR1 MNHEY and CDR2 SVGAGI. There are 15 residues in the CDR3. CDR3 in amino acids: CASSLRRTTNYGYTF. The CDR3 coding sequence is TGTGCCAGCAGCCTTCGACGGACTACTAACTATGGCTACACCTTC.

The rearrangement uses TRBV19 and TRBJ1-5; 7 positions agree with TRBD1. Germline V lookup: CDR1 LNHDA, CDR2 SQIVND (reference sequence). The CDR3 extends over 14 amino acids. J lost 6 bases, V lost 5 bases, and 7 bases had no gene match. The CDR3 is CASSLGTARQPQHF. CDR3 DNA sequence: TGTGCCAGTAGTCTAGGGACAGCGCGTCAGCCCCAGCATTTT.

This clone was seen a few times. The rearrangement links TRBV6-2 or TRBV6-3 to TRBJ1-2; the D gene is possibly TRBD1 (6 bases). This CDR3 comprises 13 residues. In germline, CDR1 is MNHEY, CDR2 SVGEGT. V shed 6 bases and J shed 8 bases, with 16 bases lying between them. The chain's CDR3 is CASSQGFRGGYTF. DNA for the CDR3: TGTGCCAGCAGCCAGGGGTTCCGCGGCGGCTACACCTTC.

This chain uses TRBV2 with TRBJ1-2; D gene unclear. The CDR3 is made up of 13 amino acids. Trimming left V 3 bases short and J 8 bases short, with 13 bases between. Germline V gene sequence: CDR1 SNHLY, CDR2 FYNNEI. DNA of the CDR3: TGTGCCAGCAGTGAGTCATCCCTATGGGGCTACACCTTC. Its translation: CASSESSLWGYTF.

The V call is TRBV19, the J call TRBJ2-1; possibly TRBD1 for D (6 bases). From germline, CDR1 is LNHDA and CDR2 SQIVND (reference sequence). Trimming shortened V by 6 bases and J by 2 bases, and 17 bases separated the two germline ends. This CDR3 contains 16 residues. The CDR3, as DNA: TGTGCCAGTAGCCCGACTCCCCAGGGGACCTACAATGAGCAGTTCTTC. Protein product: CASSPTPQGTYNEQFF.

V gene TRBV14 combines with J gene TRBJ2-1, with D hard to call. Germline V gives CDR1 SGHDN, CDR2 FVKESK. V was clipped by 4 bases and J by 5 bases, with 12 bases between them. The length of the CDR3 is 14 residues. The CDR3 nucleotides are TGTGCCAGCAGCCTCGGAGACCGCGACAATGAGCAGTTCTTC. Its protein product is CASSLGDRDNEQFF.

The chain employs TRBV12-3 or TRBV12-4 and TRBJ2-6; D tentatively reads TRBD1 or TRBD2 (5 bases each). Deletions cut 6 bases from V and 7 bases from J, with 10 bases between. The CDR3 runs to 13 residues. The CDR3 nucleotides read TGTGCCAGCAGATCCGGGGCCGCCAACGTCCTGACTTTC. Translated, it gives CASRSGAANVLTF.

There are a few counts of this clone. The CDR3 nucleotides read TGCGCCAGCAGCCAAGATTTCAGCGGGGGCTACAATGAGCAGTTCTTC. Translation: CASSQDFSGGYNEQFF. V gene TRBV4-3 combines with J gene TRBJ2-1; 8 bases are a match to TRBD2. The CDR3 has 16 amino acids. Trimming took 0 bases from V and 3 from J; bases not matched to a gene: 4. Germline values: CDR1 LGHNA, CDR2 YSLEER.

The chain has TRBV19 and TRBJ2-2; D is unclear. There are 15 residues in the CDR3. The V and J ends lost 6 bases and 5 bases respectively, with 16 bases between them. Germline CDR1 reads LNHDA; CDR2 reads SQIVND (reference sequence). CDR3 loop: CASSPINSWTGELFF. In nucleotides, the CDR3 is TGTGCCAGTAGCCCAATAAACAGTTGGACCGGGGAGCTGTTTTTT.

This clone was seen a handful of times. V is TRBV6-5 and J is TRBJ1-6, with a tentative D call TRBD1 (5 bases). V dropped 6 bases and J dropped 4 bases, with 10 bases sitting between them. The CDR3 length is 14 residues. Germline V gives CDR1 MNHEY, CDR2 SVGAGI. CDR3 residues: CASRGLNYNSPLHF. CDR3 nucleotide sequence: TGTGCCAGCAGGGGGCTAAATTATAATTCACCCCTCCACTTT.